The 20 T cell receptor beta chains below all came from one sample that was sequenced in a study of OX40 agonist ivuxolimab in advanced cancers. The data were produced by immunoSEQ multiplex PCR, yet TCRdb's version contains in-frame clones alone and is incomplete. This sample has about 71,000 clones; around 87% occur once, and the top ten carry around 0.99%. Sample: CD4+ or CD8+ T cells sorted from blood, taken in a trial of the OX40 agonist ivuxolimab. These receptor sequences come from an adult with an advanced solid tumor such as melanoma, head and neck, liver or kidney cancer.

This clone was detected only once. This sequence joins TRBV5-1 and TRBJ2-5; TRBD2 matches 13 bases. Trimming cost V 6 bases and J 4 bases; bases outside gene matches: 6. Germline-derived CDR1 and CDR2 are SGHRS and YFSETQ. There are 15 residues in the CDR3. CDR3 nucleotide sequence: TGCGCCAGCAATTCCGGACTAGCGGGAGCAGAGACCCAGTACTTC. As protein: CASNSGLAGAETQYF.

The chain is built from TRBV7-2 and TRBJ2-1, with TRBD2 matching over 8 bases. The germline V gene encodes CDR1 SGHTA and CDR2 FQGNSA. The CDR3 runs 16 residues. J gave up 4 bases and V 0 bases, and 5 bases lay outside the gene matches. Here the CDR3 DNA reads TGTGCCAGCAGCTTAGCACTAGCGGCCCTTTACAATGAGCAGTTCTTC. Encoded protein: CASSLALAALYNEQFF. The full variable domain, with the rest looked up from reference TRBV7-2 and TRBJ2-1, is GAGVSQSPSNKVTEKGKDVELRCDPISGHTALYWYRQSLGQGLEFLIYFQGNSAPDKSGLPSDRFSAERTGGSVSTLTIQRTQQEDSAVYLCASSLALAALYNEQFFGPGTRLTVL.

The V gene is TRBV6-1, the J gene TRBJ2-3, with 7 bases lining up with TRBD2. CDR1 is MNHNS and CDR2 is SASEGT in the germline V gene. V was clipped by 3 bases and J by 8 bases; unmatched bases: 5. CDR3 size: 13 residues. The CDR3 coding sequence is TGTGCCAGCAGTGACTACACGGGGGGTACGCAGTATTTT. It yields the protein CASSDYTGGTQYF.

The chain carries TRBV4-3 and TRBJ2-7; D is uncertain. The CDR3 covers 16 residues. V gave up 0 bases and J gave up 6 bases, with 18 bases separating them. Germline V gives CDR1 LGHNA, CDR2 YSLEER. For the CDR3, the DNA is TGCGCCAGCAGCCAAGATTGGGGTCGGGTCTGGGTCGAGCAGTACTTC. This gives the protein CASSQDWGRVWVEQYF.

This clone occurred a few times. This chain joins TRBV29-1 and TRBJ1-2; tentatively, D is TRBD1 (6 bases). The CDR3 is 11 amino acids. V was clipped by 4 bases and J by 7 bases, with 10 bases between them. Germline V gene lookup returns CDR1 SQVTM and CDR2 ANQGSEA. CDR3 region: CSVVSGAGYTF. The CDR3 bases are TGCAGCGTTGTGTCAGGGGCTGGCTACACCTTC.

This chain links TRBV20-1 with TRBJ2-5; D unresolved. The germline V gene encodes CDR1 DFQATT and CDR2 SNEGSKA (reference sequence). V was cut by 6 bases and J by 5 bases, with 7 bases left in between. The CDR3 is 10 amino acids. The CDR3 sequence: CSARIETQYF. CDR3 sequence (DNA): TGCAGTGCGAGGATTGAGACCCAGTACTTC.

The genes are TRBV11-1 and TRBJ1-1; no clear D. Between the trimmed V and J ends, which lost 1 base and 7 bases, there was a span of 19 bases. The CDR3 has 16 amino acids. The germline CDR1 and CDR2 sequences are SGHAT and FQDESV (reference sequence). The CDR3 protein is CASSLDRFPESGEAFF. DNA for the CDR3: TGTGCCAGCAGCTTAGATCGATTTCCGGAATCGGGTGAAGCTTTCTTT.

This sequence joins TRBV29-1 and TRBJ2-2, with D possibly TRBD1 on 6 matching bases. Trimming removed 8 bases at V and 7 bases at J, with 17 bases between. The CDR3 has 13 amino acids. Germline CDR1 and CDR2: SQVTM and ANQGSEA. In DNA form, the CDR3 reads TGCAGCCACCAGGGGAAGGGTGACGGGGAGCTGTTTTTT. It specifies CSHQGKGDGELFF.

The chain joins TRBV5-1 to TRBJ1-2; TRBD1 matches 7 bases. The CDR3 extends over 13 amino acids. CDR1 is SGHRS, CDR2 YFSETQ, per germline. J gave up 4 bases and V 6 bases, and 6 bases lay outside the gene matches. CDR3 nucleotide sequence: TGCGCCAGCACAACCGCAGGGGGCTATGGCTACACCTTC. It specifies CASTTAGGYGYTF.

The chain links TRBV7-2 to TRBJ2-5; D perhaps matches TRBD1 (5 bases). Germline values: CDR1 SGHTA, CDR2 FQGNSA. Trimming cost V 1 base and J 2 bases, with 17 bases left between them. The CDR3 spans 17 residues. The CDR3 DNA reads TGTGCCAGCAGCTTAGGGAAGGGGTTCGCGGAGCAAGAGACCCAGTACTTC. Protein: CASSLGKGFAEQETQYF.

The J gene is TRBJ2-5, the V gene TRBV10-3; tentative D call: TRBD1 (6 bases). Germline V gives CDR1 ENHRY, CDR2 SYGVKD. The CDR3 covers 13 residues. Trimming shortened V by 6 bases and J by 0 bases, and 8 bases separated the two germline ends. CDR3 loop: CAIRGTNQETQYF. In nucleotides, the CDR3 is TGTGCCATCAGAGGGACAAACCAAGAGACCCAGTACTTC.

The chain carries TRBV19 and TRBJ2-4; D unclear. CDR1 is LNHDA and CDR2 is SQIVND in the germline V gene (reference sequence). V shed 3 bases and J shed 4 bases, with 13 bases lying between them. The CDR3 covers 15 residues. CDR3 in DNA: TGTGCCAGTAGTATTTCTAAAACAGCTAAAAACATTCAGTACTTC. This gives the protein CASSISKTAKNIQYF.

For this clone: In the same sample, other DNA sequences code for this CDR3. The chain is built from TRBV28 and TRBJ1-5, with D hard to call. Trimming left V 2 bases short and J 2 bases short, with 7 bases between. CDR3 length equals 14 residues. Germline CDR1 is MDHEN and CDR2 is SYDVKM. DNA of the CDR3: TGTGCCAGCAGTTTAGGGTCGGGCAATCAGCCCCAGCATTTT. Translated: CASSLGSGNQPQHF.

CDR3 loop: CASSVTSGGTYEQYF. DNA of the CDR3: TGTGCCAGCAGCGTGACTAGCGGGGGTACCTACGAGCAGTACTTC. The chain employs TRBV9 and TRBJ2-7; 12 bases fit TRBD2. Trimming removed 2 bases from V and 2 bases from J; junction bases left unmatched: 2. The germline V gene has CDR1 SGDLS and CDR2 YYNGEE. This CDR3 is 15 amino acids long. The full variable domain, with the rest looked up from reference TRBV9 and TRBJ2-7, is DSGVTQTPKHLITATGQRVTLRCSPRSGDLSVYWYQQSLDQGLQFLIQYYNGEERAKGNILERFSAQQFPDLHSELNLSSLELGDSALYFCASSVTSGGTYEQYFGPGTRLTVT.

This clone turned up a few times. This rearrangement joins TRBV5-4 to TRBJ2-3; D ambiguous. CDR1 and CDR2 (germline): SGHNT, YYREEE (reference sequence). V dropped 3 bases and J dropped 2 bases, with 7 bases sitting between them. The CDR3 length is 13 residues. CDR3 protein: CASSSRNTDTQYF. CDR3 bases: TGTGCCAGCAGCTCGAGAAACACAGATACGCAGTATTTT.

The chain has TRBV4-1 and TRBJ1-3; 7 nucleotides match TRBD1. V shed 4 bases and J 0 bases; nucleotides not matched to a gene: 15. CDR3 size: 19 residues. CDR1 MGHRA and CDR2 YSYEKL come from the germline V gene. The DNA for the CDR3 is TGCGCCAGCAGCCGACCGGGACAGCCACTCGACAACTCTGGAAACACCATATATTTT. Residues: CASSRPGQPLDNSGNTIYF.

The rearrangement links TRBV18 to TRBJ2-7; the D is unclear. The CDR3 runs to 15 residues. Germline-derived CDR1 and CDR2 are KGHSH and LQKENI. V gave up 0 bases and J gave up 0 bases, with 9 bases separating them. CDR3 amino acids: CASSPPTGLSYEQYF. The CDR3 DNA follows: TGTGCCAGCTCACCACCGACGGGTCTCTCCTACGAGCAGTACTTC.

The chain has TRBV28 and TRBJ1-5; TRBD1 might be the D (5 bases). CDR3 length: 13 residues. Trimming cost V 6 bases and J 4 bases, with 10 bases left between them. Germline assignment: CDR1 MDHEN and CDR2 SYDVKM. In DNA, the CDR3 is TGTGCCAGCAGGCTGGGACCTAATCAGCCCCAGCATTTT. Its protein product is CASRLGPNQPQHF. Full variable domain (outside the CDR3, taken from reference TRBV28 and TRBJ1-5): DVKVTQSSRYLVKRTGEKVFLECVQDMDHENMFWYRQDPGLGLRLIYFSYDVKMKEKGDIPEGYSVSREKKERFSLILESASTNQTSMYLCASRLGPNQPQHFGDGTRLSIL.

This clone appeared a few times. The junction does not match germline at one end; this may be a read error. This rearrangement joins TRBV10-3 to TRBJ2-3, with D uncertain. The CDR3 loop spans 13 amino acids. Germline assignment: CDR1 ENHRY and CDR2 SYGVKD. Here the CDR3 reads CAISEEATKLVYF. The CDR3 DNA reads as TGTGCCATCAGTGAGGAAGCGACAAAGCTAGTGTACTTT.

The rearrangement uses TRBV7-2 and TRBJ2-7, with 7 nucleotides matching TRBD2. The CDR3 is 15 residues long. V was clipped by 2 bases and J by 3 bases; unmatched bases: 7. Germline values: CDR1 SGHTA, CDR2 FQGNSA. The CDR3 sequence: CASSLFVREDYEQYF. The DNA for the CDR3 is TGTGCCAGCAGCTTATTTGTACGGGAGGACTACGAGCAGTACTTC.